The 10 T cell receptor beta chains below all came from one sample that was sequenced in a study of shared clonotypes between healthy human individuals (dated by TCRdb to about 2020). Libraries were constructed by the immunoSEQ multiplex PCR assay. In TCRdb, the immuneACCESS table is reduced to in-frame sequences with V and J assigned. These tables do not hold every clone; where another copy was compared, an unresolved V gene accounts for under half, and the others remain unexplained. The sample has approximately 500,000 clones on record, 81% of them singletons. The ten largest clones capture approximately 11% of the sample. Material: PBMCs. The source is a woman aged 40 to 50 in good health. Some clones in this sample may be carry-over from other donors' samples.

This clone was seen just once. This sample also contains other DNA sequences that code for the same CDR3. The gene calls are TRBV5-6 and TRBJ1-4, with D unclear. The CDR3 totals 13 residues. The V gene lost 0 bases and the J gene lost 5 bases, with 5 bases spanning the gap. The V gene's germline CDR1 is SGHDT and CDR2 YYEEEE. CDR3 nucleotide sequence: TGTGCCAGCAGCTTGGGGCTGAATGAAAAACTGTTTTTT. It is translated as CASSLGLNEKLFF.

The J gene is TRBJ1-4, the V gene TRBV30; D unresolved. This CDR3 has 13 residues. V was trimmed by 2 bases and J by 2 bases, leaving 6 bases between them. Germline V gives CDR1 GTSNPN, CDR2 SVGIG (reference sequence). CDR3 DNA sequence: TGTGCCTGGAGTAGGAGTACTAATGAAAAACTGTTTTTT. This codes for CAWSRSTNEKLFF.

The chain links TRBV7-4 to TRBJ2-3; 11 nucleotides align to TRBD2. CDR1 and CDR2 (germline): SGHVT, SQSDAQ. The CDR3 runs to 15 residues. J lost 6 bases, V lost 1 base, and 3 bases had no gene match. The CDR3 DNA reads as TGTGCCAGCAGCTTAGTGCCTAGCGGGAGGGATACGCAGTATTTT. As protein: CASSLVPSGRDTQYF. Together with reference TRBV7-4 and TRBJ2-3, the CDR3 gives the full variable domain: GAGVSQSPRYKVAKRGRDVALRCDSISGHVTLYWYRQTLGQGSEVLTYSQSDAQRDKSGRPSGRFSAERPERSVSTLKIQRTEQGDSAVYLCASSLVPSGRDTQYFGPGTRLTVL.

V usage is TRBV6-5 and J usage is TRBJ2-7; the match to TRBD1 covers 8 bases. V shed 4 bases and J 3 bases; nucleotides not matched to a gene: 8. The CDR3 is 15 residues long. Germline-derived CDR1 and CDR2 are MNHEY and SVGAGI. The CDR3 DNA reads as TGTGCCAGCAGTTTCCGGACAGGGAAAGACTACGAGCAGTACTTC. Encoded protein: CASSFRTGKDYEQYF.

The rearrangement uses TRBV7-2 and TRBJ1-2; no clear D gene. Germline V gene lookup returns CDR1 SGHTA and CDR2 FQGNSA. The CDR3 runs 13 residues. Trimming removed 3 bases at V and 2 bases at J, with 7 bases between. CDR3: CASSLRNNYGYTF. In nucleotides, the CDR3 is TGTGCCAGCAGCTTGCGGAACAACTATGGCTACACCTTC.

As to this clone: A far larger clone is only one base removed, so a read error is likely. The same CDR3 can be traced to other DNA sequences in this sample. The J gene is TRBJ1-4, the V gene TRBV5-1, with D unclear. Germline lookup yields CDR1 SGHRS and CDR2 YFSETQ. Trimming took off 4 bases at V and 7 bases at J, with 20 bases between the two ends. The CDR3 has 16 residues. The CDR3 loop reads CASSTLGDPKVEKLFF. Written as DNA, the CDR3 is TGCGCCAGCAGCACTCTGGGAGACCCCAAAGTTGAAAAACTGTTTTTT.

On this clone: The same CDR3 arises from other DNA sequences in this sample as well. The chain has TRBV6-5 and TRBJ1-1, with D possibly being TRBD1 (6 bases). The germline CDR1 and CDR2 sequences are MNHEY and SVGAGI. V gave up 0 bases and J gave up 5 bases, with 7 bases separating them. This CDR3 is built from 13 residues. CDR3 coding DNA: TGTGCCAGCAGTTACTCAGGGGGAACTGAAGCTTTCTTT. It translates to CASSYSGGTEAFF.

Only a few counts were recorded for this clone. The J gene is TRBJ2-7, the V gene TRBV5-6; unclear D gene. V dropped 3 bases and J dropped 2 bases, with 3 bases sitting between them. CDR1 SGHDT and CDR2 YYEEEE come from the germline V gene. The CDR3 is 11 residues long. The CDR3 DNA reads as TGTGCCAGCAGCTGGCCCTACGAGCAGTACTTC. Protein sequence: CASSWPYEQYF. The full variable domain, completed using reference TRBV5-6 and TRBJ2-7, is DAGVTQSPTHLIKTRGQQVTLRCSPKSGHDTVSWYQQALGQGPQFIFQYYEEEERQRGNFPDRFSGHQFPNYSSELNVNALLLGDSALYLCASSWPYEQYFGPGTRLTVT.

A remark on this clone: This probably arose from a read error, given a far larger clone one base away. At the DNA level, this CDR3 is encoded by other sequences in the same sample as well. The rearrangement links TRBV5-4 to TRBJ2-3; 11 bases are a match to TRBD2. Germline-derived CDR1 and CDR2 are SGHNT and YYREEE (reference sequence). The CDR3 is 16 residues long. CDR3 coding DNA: TGTGCTAGCAGCTTGGTTAGCGGGAGGGACACAGATACGCAGTATTTT. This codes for CASSLVSGRDTDTQYF. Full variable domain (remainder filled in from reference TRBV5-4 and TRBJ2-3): ETGVTQSPTHLIKTRGQQVTLRCSSQSGHNTVSWYQQALGQGPQFIFQYYREEENGRGNFPPRFSGLQFPNYSSELNVNALELDDSALYLCASSLVSGRDTDTQYFGPGTRLTVL.

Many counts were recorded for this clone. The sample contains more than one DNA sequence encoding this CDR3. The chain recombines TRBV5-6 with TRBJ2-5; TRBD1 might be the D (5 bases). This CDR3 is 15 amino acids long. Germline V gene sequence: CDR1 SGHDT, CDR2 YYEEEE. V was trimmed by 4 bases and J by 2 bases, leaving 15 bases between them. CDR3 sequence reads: CASSPVGRVQETQYF. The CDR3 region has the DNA TGTGCCAGCAGCCCTGTGGGCAGGGTGCAAGAGACCCAGTACTTC.